The rows below give T cell receptor beta chains drawn from one sample of a study of T-cell reconstitution after alpha-beta-depleted transplantation in children. TCRdb re-called the PCR reads with MiXCR, one entry per CDR3 protein. The data hold 200,000 to 250,000 distinct CDR3 sequences, with 12% observed a single time. The specimen was PBMCs from the stem cell graft donor, collected from the stem cell graft. The origin of the receptors is a human donor who donated a stem cell graft to a child with acute lymphoblastic leukemia. Each CDR3 is given with its conserved first and last residue. Fields, in order: CDR3 protein, CDR3 DNA, V gene, J gene, D gene, clone size, CDR3 length. A D gene is named only where the DNA matches it firmly. The size entry is marked missing in some rows and otherwise reads once, few, many or a size class.

CDR3 protein: CASSKYRSLTEAFF; CDR3 DNA: TGTGCCAGCAGCAAATACAGGTCCCTTACAGAAGCTTTCTTT; V gene: TRBV28; J gene: TRBJ1-1; D gene: -; clone size: many; CDR3 length: 14
CDR3 protein: CASSLIRNTEAFF; CDR3 DNA: TGCGCCAGCAGCTTGATCAGGAACACTGAAGCTTTCTTT; V gene: TRBV5-1; J gene: TRBJ1-1; D gene: -; clone size: many; CDR3 length: 13
CDR3 protein: CSVDEGGDRGLLYYGYTF; CDR3 DNA: TGCAGCGTTGACGAAGGGGGGGACAGGGGCCTTCTCTACTATGGCTACACCTTC; V gene: TRBV29-1; J gene: TRBJ1-2; D gene: TRBD1; clone size: many; CDR3 length: 18
CDR3 protein: CASSYGRKPYEQYF; CDR3 DNA: TGTGCCAGCAGTTACGGCAGGAAACCCTACGAGCAGTACTTC; V gene: TRBV6-5; J gene: TRBJ2-7; D gene: -; clone size: -; CDR3 length: 14
CDR3 protein: CASSPGTGARAFF; CDR3 DNA: TGCGCCAGCAGCCCCGGGACAGGGGCACGAGCTTTCTTT; V gene: TRBV5-1; J gene: TRBJ1-1; D gene: TRBD1; clone size: many; CDR3 length: 13
CDR3 protein: CASSRPPRLSGNTIYF; CDR3 DNA: TGTGCCAGCAGCCGCCCGCCGAGGCTCTCTGGAAACACCATATATTTT; V gene: TRBV3-1; J gene: TRBJ1-3; D gene: -; clone size: -; CDR3 length: 16
CDR3 protein: CASSNYRDSGTGELFF; CDR3 DNA: TGCGCCAGCAGCAACTACAGGGACTCTGGAACCGGGGAGCTGTTTTTT; V gene: TRBV5-1; J gene: TRBJ2-2; D gene: -; clone size: few; CDR3 length: 16
CDR3 protein: CASSSRLVHTYEQYF; CDR3 DNA: TGTGCCAGCAGTTCTCGCCTGGTTCATACCTACGAGCAGTACTTC; V gene: TRBV28; J gene: TRBJ2-7; D gene: -; clone size: many; CDR3 length: 15
CDR3 protein: CASSLLAGVTDTQYF; CDR3 DNA: TGTGCCAGCAGTCTACTAGCGGGAGTCACAGATACGCAGTATTTT; V gene: TRBV2; J gene: TRBJ2-3; D gene: TRBD2; clone size: few; CDR3 length: 15
CDR3 protein: CSVEGHSDTQYF; CDR3 DNA: TGCAGCGTGGAAGGACACTCAGATACGCAGTATTTT; V gene: TRBV29-1; J gene: TRBJ2-3; D gene: -; clone size: many; CDR3 length: 12
CDR3 protein: CASSPLASGGAVDEQFF; CDR3 DNA: TGTGCCAGCTCGCCGCTCGCTAGCGGGGGGGCCGTCGATGAGCAGTTCTTC; V gene: TRBV18; J gene: TRBJ2-1; D gene: TRBD2; clone size: many; CDR3 length: 17